This T cell receptor (beta chain) derives from a study of beta chain features in type 1 diabetes. Study details: Healthy donors resembled patients in age, gender and cell yields.

Comment on this clone: Its antigen is still unknown.

Study-wide findings and caveats: VDJ junctions from type 1 diabetes patients carried fewer insertions and larger deletions. PCR might show a preference for shorter templates, equally across patients and controls. It was among patients, rather than healthy donors, that naive, central memory and Treg TCRB repertoires appeared more similar.

Expressed TCRB transcripts were sequenced because the isolated RNA had all been reverse transcribed beforehand. Data came from immunoSEQ multiplex PCR; TCRdb stores just in-frame clones and leaves some out. The table has about 290,000 clones, under 8.5% seen once. The germline V and J ends were trimmed by 9 bases and 2 bases, with 10 bases remaining between them. The CDR3 runs to 13 residues. The germline V gene encodes CDR1 ENHRY and CDR2 SYGVKD. This chain connects TRBV10-3 to TRBJ2-2, with D uncertain. Sequencing was done on a sample of central memory CD4+ T cells from blood. The receptor was isolated from a woman younger than 35 in good health. The CDR3 sequence: CAMSQLNTGELFF. CDR3 coding DNA: TGTGCCATGAGTCAGCTTAACACCGGGGAGCTGTTTTTT.